One sample yielded the 25 T cell receptor beta chains listed below, sequenced in a study of T cell repertoires in cytomegalovirus infection (dated by TCRdb to between 2017 and 2020). The intended sense of this specimen's treatment or condition label: in vitro stimulation with specific CMV peptide epitopes to enrich CMV-specific T cells. Their recognized antigens are unknown. The instrument was an Illumina HiSeq 1500. TCRdb reran the public reads through fastp at Q25 and MiXCR, keeping productive beta chains. Rows are unified per CDR3 protein, each entry keeping the most common DNA and genes. In this sample the table shows about 920,000 distinct CDR3 sequences, 31% of which occur a single time. Roughly 12% of the sample comes from the top ten. The sample was cultured CD8+ T cells from PBMCs, taken from culture after CMV antigen stimulation. The receptors here all came from a human donor in good health (CMV status not recorded). Some clones in this sample may be carry-over from other donors' samples.

This sequence joins TRBV7-6 and TRBJ2-1; D is perhaps TRBD1 (6 bases). Trimming took off 5 bases at V and 8 bases at J, with 19 bases between the two ends. This CDR3 comprises 15 residues. Germline values: CDR1 SGHVS, CDR2 FNYEAQ. The CDR3 here is CASSGSRGRIDEQFF. As DNA, the CDR3 is TGTGCCAGCAGCGGTAGCAGGGGAAGAATCGATGAGCAGTTCTTC. The full variable domain, its missing parts supplied by reference TRBV7-6 and TRBJ2-1, is GAGVSQSPRYKVTKRGQDVALRCDPISGHVSLYWYRQALGQGPEFLTYFNYEAQQDKSGLPNDRFSAERPEGSISTLTIQRTEQRDSAMYRCASSGSRGRIDEQFFGPGTRLTVL.

CDR3 nucleotide sequence: TGTGCCAGCAGCCCGACTAGCGGGGGCCTCTACGAGCAGTACTTC. It is translated as CASSPTSGGLYEQYF. The V and J genes are TRBV27 and TRBJ2-7, with 12 bases matching TRBD2. Germline V gives CDR1 MNHEY, CDR2 SMNVEV (reference sequence). Losses at the gene ends were 6 bases for V and 3 bases for J; bases not matched to a gene: 6. This CDR3 region has 15 residues.

Ten or more counts support this clonotype. The chain joins TRBV7-8 to TRBJ2-1; 11 positions match TRBD2. Trimming cost V 5 bases and J 10 bases; bases outside gene matches: 7. The CDR3 runs 14 residues. Germline values: CDR1 SGHVS, CDR2 FQNEAQ. The chain's CDR3 is CASSELAGEVEQFF. The CDR3 region has the DNA TGTGCCAGCAGCGAACTAGCGGGGGAAGTAGAGCAGTTCTTC. The complete variable domain, with remaining parts taken from reference TRBV7-8 and TRBJ2-1, reads GAGVSQSPRYKVAKRGQDVALRCDPISGHVSLFWYQQALGQGPEFLTYFQNEAQLDKSGLPSDRFFAERPEGSVSTLKIQRTQQEDSAVYLCASSELAGEVEQFFGPGTRLTVL.

Of note for this clonotype: This may stem from a read error, because a much larger clone lies one nucleotide away. The CDR3 DNA reads TGTGCCAGCAGCGTTGGACAGTTAGCTAACAATCAGCCCCAGCATTTT. Translation gives CASSVGQLANNQPQHF. The rearrangement joins TRBV7-9 to TRBJ1-5, with D possibly being TRBD1 (6 bases). The CDR3 loop spans 16 amino acids. Germline values: CDR1 SEHNR, CDR2 FQNEAQ (reference sequence). V was clipped by 5 bases and J by 3 bases, with 17 bases between them.

This clonotype appeared a few times. The chain links TRBV12-3 or TRBV12-4 to TRBJ1-1; D gene ambiguous. Trimming pared 2 bases from V and 3 bases from J, leaving 7 bases between. The CDR3 consists of 13 residues. Here the CDR3 reads CASSLIWHTEAFF. The CDR3 nucleotides are TGTGCCAGCAGTTTAATATGGCACACTGAAGCTTTCTTT.

This clonotype was observed a few times. The J gene is TRBJ1-5, the V gene TRBV6-2 or TRBV6-3; D unresolved. The CDR3 sequence is 17 residues long. Germline CDR1 is MNHEY and CDR2 is SVGEGT. Trimming took off 0 bases at V and 0 bases at J, with 12 bases between the two ends. The DNA for the CDR3 is TGTGCCAGCAGTTACTCGCCTGCCGGGTATAGCAATCAGCCCCAGCATTTT. Amino acids: CASSYSPAGYSNQPQHF.

Points on this clonotype: A much larger clone sits a single nucleotide away, making a read error possible. This chain joins TRBV7-8 and TRBJ1-1; no clear D gene. CDR1 and CDR2 (germline): SGHVS, FQNEAQ. The CDR3 is 14 amino acids. V gave up 5 bases and J gave up 1 base, with 11 bases separating them. Here the CDR3 DNA reads TGTGCCAGCAGCGCCATCGGACCGAACACTGAAGCTTTCTTT. Translation gives CASSAIGPNTEAFF.

This clonotype was seen more than once but under ten times. CDR3 sequence: CATERAGPIGDTQYF. The CDR3 bases are TGTGCCACCGAAAGAGCGGGGCCCATTGGAGATACGCAGTATTTT. The chain couples TRBV24-1 to TRBJ2-3, with 7 bases lining up with TRBD2. V trimming: 9 bases; J trimming: 5 bases; junction bases outside the gene matches: 13. CDR3 length: 15 residues. CDR1 is KGHDR, CDR2 SFDVKD, per germline.

This chain joins TRBV7-8 and TRBJ1-2; D may be TRBD1 (6 bases). V was cut by 5 bases and J by 10 bases, with 23 bases left in between. CDR1 is SGHVS and CDR2 is FQNEAQ in the germline V gene. This CDR3 is built from 15 residues. The CDR3 reads CASSLAPQGTRDYTF. For the CDR3, the DNA is TGTGCCAGCAGCCTCGCCCCACAGGGTACGCGGGACTACACCTTC.

There are many counts of this clonotype. The rearrangement joins TRBV6-1 to TRBJ1-5, with D maybe TRBD1 (5 bases). The V gene lost 6 bases and the J gene lost 0 bases, with 27 bases spanning the gap. The CDR3 runs to 20 residues. Germline V gene sequence: CDR1 MNHNS, CDR2 SASEGT. Written as DNA, the CDR3 is TGTGCCAGCAGCTGGGGCAACAGACAGAGAAGCCTCTATAGCAATCAGCCCCAGCATTTT. Protein: CASSWGNRQRSLYSNQPQHF.

The V call is TRBV7-9, the J call TRBJ1-6; 7 nucleotides match TRBD1. The CDR3 spans 16 residues. Germline V gives CDR1 SEHNR, CDR2 FQNEAQ (reference sequence). After removal of 4 bases from V and 8 bases from J, the junction contained 11 bases not matched to a gene. The CDR3 nucleotides read TGTGCCAGCAGCTCCAGACAGGGCAGGACGGATTCACCCCTCCACTTT. This gives the protein CASSSRQGRTDSPLHF.

This clonotype was counted at least ten times. The chain couples TRBV12-3 or TRBV12-4 to TRBJ2-3; 10 bases map to TRBD2. This CDR3 is built from 16 residues. Trimming at V came to 4 bases and at J to 3 bases, leaving 7 bases not matched to a gene. Written as DNA, the CDR3 is TGTGCCAGCAGTTCCGATAGCGGGGGGTTTACAGATACGCAGTATTTT. Translation gives CASSSDSGGFTDTQYF.

This clonotype was found a few times. The V gene is TRBV7-9, the J gene TRBJ2-1; TRBD1 is a possible D gene (5 bases). The CDR3 is 15 residues long. CDR1 is SEHNR and CDR2 is FQNEAQ in the germline V gene (reference sequence). The ends were cut back, 1 base at V and 4 bases at J, with 11 bases in the middle. The CDR3 loop is CASSLVQVTYNEQFF. CDR3 in DNA: TGTGCCAGCAGCTTAGTACAGGTTACTTACAATGAGCAGTTCTTC.

The chain's CDR3 is CASSVGSSGATDTQYF. The CDR3 DNA reads TGTGCCAGCAGCGTAGGTTCTAGCGGGGCCACAGATACGCAGTATTTT. J is TRBJ2-3 and V is TRBV9; 9 bases are shared with TRBD2. Losses at the gene ends were 0 bases for V and 2 bases for J; bases not matched to a gene: 4. The germline V gene encodes CDR1 SGDLS and CDR2 YYNGEE. The CDR3 loop spans 16 amino acids.

This clonotype was counted a few times. The V gene is TRBV7-9, the J gene TRBJ2-5; 8 bases line up with TRBD2. Germline values: CDR1 SEHNR, CDR2 FQNEAQ (reference sequence). V lost 4 bases and J lost 5; bases outside the gene matches: 6. The CDR3 has 14 amino acids. The CDR3, as DNA: TGTGCCAGCAGCTCACAGCGGGGGCGGGAGACCCAGTACTTC. This sequence encodes CASSSQRGRETQYF.

Concerning this clonotype itself: The germline gene is not matched at one end of the junction; a read error may be the cause. This chain uses TRBV5-6 with TRBJ1-2; possible D gene TRBD1, 5 bases. The length of the CDR3 is 17 residues. Looked up from germline, CDR1 is SGHDT and CDR2 is YYEEEE. This CDR3 reads CANSLGVGLTPNYGYTF. CDR3 DNA: TGTGCCAACAGCTTGGGGGTGGGTCTCACGCCTAACTATGGCTACACCTTC. Drawing the rest from reference TRBV5-6 and TRBJ1-2, the complete variable domain is DAGVTQSPTHLIKTRGQQVTLRCSPKSGHDTVSWYQQALGQGPQFIFQYYEEEERQRGNFPDRFSGHQFPNYSSELNVNALLLGDSALYLCANSLGVGLTPNYGYTFGSGTRLTVV.

The chain couples TRBV19 to TRBJ2-3; D ambiguous. Trimming removed 1 base at V and 6 bases at J, with 11 bases between. The V gene's germline CDR1 is LNHDA and CDR2 SQIVND (reference sequence). This CDR3 spans 14 amino acids. CDR3 nucleotides: TGTGCCAGTAGTATAGGGTCGGGTGAGGATACGCAGTATTTT. It encodes CASSIGSGEDTQYF.

This clonotype was found a few times. This chain joins TRBV6-5 and TRBJ1-1, with unresolved D. This CDR3 has 13 amino acids. V lost 5 bases to trimming and J lost 5 bases, with 12 bases between them. Per the germline V gene, CDR1 is MNHEY and CDR2 is SVGAGI. CDR3 sequence reads: CASSREGATEAFF. CDR3 in DNA: TGTGCCAGCAGTCGGGAGGGCGCGACTGAAGCTTTCTTT.

About this clonotype itself: Possible read error: a much larger clone is one base away. The chain recombines TRBV7-6 with TRBJ1-6; possibly TRBD1 for D (6 bases). The CDR3 consists of 15 residues. In germline, CDR1 is SGHVS, CDR2 FNYEAQ. The CDR3 protein is CVSSLMAGVNSPLHF. CDR3 DNA: TGTGTCAGCAGCTTAATGGCAGGGGTGAATTCACCCCTCCACTTT.

Concerning this clonotype itself: A much bigger clone sits one base away, suggesting this may be a read error. This CDR3 reads CASSLGNKLDYGYTF. The CDR3, as DNA: TGTGCCAGCAGCTTAGGGAACAAGCTAGACTATGGCTACACCTTC. The genes are TRBV7-2 and TRBJ1-2; D remains unclear. V gave up 1 base and J gave up 3 bases, with 12 bases separating them. The germline CDR1 and CDR2 sequences are SGHTA and FQGNSA. The CDR3 sequence is 15 residues long. The full variable domain, its missing parts supplied by reference TRBV7-2 and TRBJ1-2, is GAGVSQSPSNKVTEKGKDVELRCDPISGHTALYWYRQSLGQGLEFLIYFQGNSAPDKSGLPSDRFSAERTGGSVSTLTIQRTQQEDSAVYLCASSLGNKLDYGYTFGSGTRLTVV.

The chain carries TRBV7-4 and TRBJ2-3; D remains unclear. The CDR3 contains 16 residues. Trimming took off 5 bases at V and 10 bases at J, with 25 bases between the two ends. The germline V gene has CDR1 SGHVT and CDR2 SQSDAQ. CDR3 loop: CASSPTTVPPPISQYF. CDR3 nucleotides: TGTGCCAGCAGCCCCACGACCGTTCCCCCACCCATATCGCAGTATTTT.

The sample holds one count of this clonotype. DNA for the CDR3: TGTGCCAGCAGCCTTGGACTAGCGGGGGGGGAGTTCTTC. It specifies CASSLGLAGGEFF. The chain employs TRBV5-4 and TRBJ2-1, with 15 bases that match TRBD2. Germline-derived CDR1 and CDR2 are SGHNT and YYREEE (reference sequence). Trimming took 4 bases from V and 14 from J; bases not matched to a gene: 4. This CDR3 has 13 residues.

The chain has TRBV29-1 and TRBJ1-1, with D maybe TRBD1 (5 bases). Germline V lookup: CDR1 SQVTM, CDR2 ANQGSEA. Trimming removed 7 bases at V and 5 bases at J, with 17 bases between. The CDR3 runs 13 residues. CDR3 nucleotides: TGCAGCGGCCTTCCGGGGGGTAGGACTGAAGCTTTCTTT. This codes for CSGLPGGRTEAFF.

The chain joins TRBV29-1 to TRBJ2-3, with D maybe TRBD1 (5 bases). Germline V CDR1 and CDR2: SQVTM, ANQGSEA. The germline V and J ends were trimmed by 0 bases and 2 bases, with 9 bases remaining between them. The CDR3 is made up of 14 amino acids. The chain's CDR3 is CSVEEPRDTDTQYF. The CDR3, as DNA: TGCAGCGTTGAAGAGCCCAGGGACACAGATACGCAGTATTTT.

The sample holds a few counts of this clonotype. V gene TRBV5-6 combines with J gene TRBJ1-6; D is ambiguous. Germline V gene sequence: CDR1 SGHDT, CDR2 YYEEEE. The CDR3 loop spans 12 amino acids. Trimming cost V 0 bases and J 15 bases, with 10 bases left between them. This CDR3 reads CASSLGERRLHF. The DNA of the CDR3 is TGTGCCAGCAGCTTGGGCGAACGACGCCTCCACTTT. Looking up the rest from reference TRBV5-6 and TRBJ1-6 gives the full variable domain: DAGVTQSPTHLIKTRGQQVTLRCSPKSGHDTVSWYQQALGQGPQFIFQYYEEEERQRGNFPDRFSGHQFPNYSSELNVNALLLGDSALYLCASSLGERRLHFGNGTRLTVT.